The 3 T cell receptor beta chains below come from one sample, sequenced in a study of T-cell reconstitution after alpha-beta-depleted transplantation in children. Preparation of the TCRbeta library was carried out with unique molecular identifiers. TCRdb re-derived calls from the PCR reads in MiXCR, one entry per CDR3 protein. Among roughly 670,000 distinct CDR3 sequences listed, about 12% were seen once. This sample comprised PBMCs, obtained before TCRalphabeta/CD19-depleted stem cell transplant. The receptor source for this set is a girl aged 2 to 9 with congenital amegakaryocytic thrombocytopenia, due to receive a stem cell transplant.

The chain joins TRBV6-1 to TRBJ2-7; tentatively, D is TRBD1 (6 bases). The V gene's germline CDR1 is MNHNS and CDR2 SASEGT. Deletions cut 6 bases from V and 2 bases from J, with 17 bases between. The CDR3 is 15 amino acids. In nucleotides, the CDR3 is TGTGCCAGCAGAAGTACCGTCGGACAGCCCTACGAGCAGTACTTC. It encodes CASRSTVGQPYEQYF.

As for this clonotype: A much larger clone sits a single nucleotide away, making a read error possible. The genes are TRBV9 and TRBJ2-5; D may be TRBD1 or TRBD2 (5 bases each). Germline values: CDR1 SGDLS, CDR2 YYNGEE. The CDR3 extends over 14 amino acids. Trimming stripped 1 base from V and 8 bases from J, with 15 bases between. The CDR3 region has the DNA TGTGCCAGCAGCGTATCCCTCCGGTGGGACACCCAGTACTTC. Translated: CASSVSLRWDTQYF.

This clonotype has at least ten counts. The chain carries TRBV20-1 and TRBJ2-4; 7 positions match TRBD2. V trimming: 5 bases; J trimming: 12 bases; junction bases outside the gene matches: 10. The CDR3 consists of 12 residues. The germline V gene encodes CDR1 DFQATT and CDR2 SNEGSKA (reference sequence). The CDR3 coding sequence is TGCAGTGCTGGTGGGACTAATCCCAGTCAGTACTTC. Translated, it gives CSAGGTNPSQYF.